This entry lists 22 T cell receptor beta chains sequenced from one sample in a study of blood T cells in healthy people across ages. PCR was performed a second time for about 6 to 11 cycles using a sample-barcoded 5' primer and a J-beta primer mix. TCRdb reanalysed the 5' RACE reads using MiXCR and keeps one entry per CDR3 protein. The sample has fewer than 800,000 distinct CDR3 sequences, approximately 50% seen once. The specimen sequenced was blood. The receptors originated from a woman aged 55-75 years in good health.

The chain links TRBV28 to TRBJ1-2, with 7 bases that match TRBD1. In germline, CDR1 is MDHEN, CDR2 SYDVKM. J was trimmed by 0 bases and V by 6 bases; bases with no gene match: 7. This CDR3 is 15 amino acids long. Written as DNA, the CDR3 is TGTGCCAGCAGAACGCCGGACAGGTCTAACTATGGCTACACCTTC. This sequence encodes CASRTPDRSNYGYTF.

This clonotype was observed a few times. The chain combines TRBV10-3 with TRBJ2-5; D possibly corresponds to TRBD2 (5 bases). Germline CDR1 ENHRY, CDR2 SYGVKD. The CDR3 covers 14 residues. The V gene lost 2 bases and the J gene lost 5 bases, with 12 bases spanning the gap. The CDR3 region is CAISEVGGEETQYF. Written as DNA, the CDR3 is TGTGCCATCAGTGAGGTAGGAGGCGAGGAGACCCAGTACTTC.

The chain couples TRBV5-5 to TRBJ2-1; possible D gene TRBD2, 6 bases. Deletions cut 1 base from V and 4 bases from J, with 12 bases between. The CDR3 sequence is 15 residues long. Germline V CDR1 and CDR2: SGHKS, YYEKEE (reference sequence). CDR3 residues: CASSLRDSKYNEQFF. The CDR3 nucleotides read TGTGCCAGCAGCTTGCGGGACTCAAAGTACAATGAGCAGTTCTTC. Full variable domain (outside the CDR3, taken from reference TRBV5-5 and TRBJ2-1): DAGVTQSPTHLIKTRGQQVTLRCSPISGHKSVSWYQQVLGQGPQFIFQYYEKEERGRGNFPDRFSARQFPNYSSELNVNALLLGDSALYLCASSLRDSKYNEQFFGPGTRLTVL.

This clonotype was counted only a few times. The chain is built from TRBV9 and TRBJ2-7; TRBD1 matches 7 bases. The J call may be in error: the DNA end matches TRBJ2-5 better. The CDR3 covers 16 residues. Germline V CDR1 and CDR2: SGDLS, YYNGEE. CDR3 residues: CASSLPATGAEETQYF. The CDR3 nucleotides are TGTGCCAGCAGCTTGCCCGCTACAGGGGCAGAAGAGACCCAGTACTTC.

This clonotype was counted once. The chain recombines TRBV11-2 with TRBJ2-5; TRBD2 matches 10 bases. Looked up from germline, CDR1 is SGHAT and CDR2 is FQNNGV. The length of the CDR3 is 19 residues. J lost 11 bases, V lost 2 bases, and 23 bases had no gene match. CDR3 sequence (DNA): TGTGCCAGCAGCTTAAACGTGCCGACGGCTAGCGGGAGAGGCAATGAGCAGTACTTC. Amino acids: CASSLNVPTASGRGNEQYF.

The sample holds a few counts of this clonotype. This chain links TRBV6-6 with TRBJ1-4; the D is unclear. V lost 5 bases and J lost 8, with 9 bases in between. CDR1 and CDR2 from the germline V gene are MNHNY and SVGAGI (reference sequence). This CDR3 region has 12 residues. CDR3 region: CASSGRWEKLFF. The CDR3 DNA sequence: TGTGCCAGCAGTGGACGGTGGGAAAAACTGTTTTTT.

This CDR3 is CSLGPAGGVDTQYF. The CDR3 coding sequence is TGCAGTCTCGGTCCAGCGGGAGGGGTAGATACGCAGTATTTT. The rearrangement uses TRBV20-1 and TRBJ2-3; the match to TRBD2 covers 10 bases. The trim removed 8 bases at V and 5 bases at J, leaving 10 bases unmatched. Germline loops: CDR1 DFQATT, CDR2 SNEGSKA (reference sequence). This CDR3 contains 14 residues.

The rearrangement joins TRBV7-9 to TRBJ2-5, with D perhaps being TRBD1 or TRBD2 (5 bases each). Germline CDR1 is SEHNR and CDR2 is FQNEAQ (reference sequence). The CDR3 totals 15 residues. Deletions cut 0 bases from V and 3 bases from J, with 11 bases between. This CDR3 reads CASSLALVGEETQYF. DNA of the CDR3: TGTGCCAGCAGCTTAGCGCTGGTGGGGGAAGAGACCCAGTACTTC.

This clonotype occurred a few times. The gene calls are TRBV7-2 and TRBJ2-7; 7 bases fit TRBD2. Unmatched junction bases numbered 20, after V lost 4 bases and J lost 5 bases. Germline-derived CDR1 and CDR2 are SGHTA and FQGNSA. CDR3 length: 18 amino acids. The chain's CDR3 is CASSSPLLSERAGDEQYF. DNA of the CDR3: TGTGCCAGCAGCTCGCCCCTACTCTCGGAGCGGGCGGGGGACGAGCAGTACTTC.

The rearrangement uses TRBV14 and TRBJ2-7; D gene unclear. This CDR3 is 13 amino acids long. V was cut by 3 bases and J by 2 bases, with 8 bases left in between. Germline V gives CDR1 SGHDN, CDR2 FVKESK. The CDR3 reads CASSHPPPYEQYF. The CDR3 coding sequence is TGTGCCAGCAGCCATCCGCCGCCCTACGAGCAGTACTTC. The whole variable domain, remainder taken from reference TRBV14 and TRBJ2-7, is EAGVTQFPSHSVIEKGQTVTLRCDPISGHDNLYWYRRVMGKEIKFLLHFVKESKQDESGMPNNRFLAERTGGTYSTLKVQPAELEDSGVYFCASSHPPPYEQYFGPGTRLTVT.

The V and J genes are TRBV3-1 and TRBJ2-1, with TRBD2 matching 13 bases. CDR1 is LGHDT and CDR2 is YNNKEL in the germline V gene (reference sequence). The V and J ends lost 4 bases and 4 bases, in that order; junction bases with no gene match: 13. CDR3 length: 19 amino acids. The CDR3 region is CASSLRLAGGPAQYNEQFF. For the CDR3, the DNA is TGTGCCAGCAGCCTGAGACTAGCGGGAGGCCCCGCTCAATACAATGAGCAGTTCTTC.

The J gene is TRBJ2-1, the V gene TRBV27; TRBD1 is a possible D gene (6 bases). This CDR3 has 12 residues. Germline CDR1 reads MNHEY; CDR2 reads SMNVEV (reference sequence). V dropped 7 bases and J dropped 8 bases, with 12 bases sitting between them. CDR3 region: CASKGVSDEQFF. DNA of the CDR3: TGTGCCAGCAAGGGGGTTTCAGATGAGCAGTTCTTC.

On this clonotype itself: A much larger clone is a single base away; this may be a read error. The chain joins TRBV4-2 to TRBJ1-2; 7 bases agree with TRBD1. CDR1 and CDR2 from the germline V gene are LGHNA and YNFKEQ. The CDR3 sequence is 14 residues long. The CDR3 protein is CASNQEWTGYGYTF. CDR3 coding DNA: TGTGCCAGCAACCAAGAGTGGACAGGCTATGGCTACACCTTC.

Only a few counts were recorded for this clonotype. The rearrangement links TRBV9 to TRBJ1-2; 8 bases match TRBD1. This CDR3 region has 16 residues. The V segment lost 0 bases and the J segment 4 bases; nucleotides outside the gene matches: 8. The germline CDR1 and CDR2 sequences are SGDLS and YYNGEE. The CDR3: CASSVADRQGPYGYTF. CDR3 coding DNA: TGTGCCAGCAGCGTAGCTGATCGACAGGGGCCCTATGGCTACACCTTC.

This clonotype was detected many times. The V and J genes are TRBV7-2 and TRBJ2-7; TRBD2 is a possible D gene (5 bases). The germline V and J ends were trimmed by 2 bases and 4 bases, with 15 bases remaining between them. The CDR3 sequence is 15 residues long. Germline V gene sequence: CDR1 SGHTA, CDR2 FQGNSA. CDR3 DNA sequence: TGTGCCAGCAGCTTAATTGGGAGAGTGCAGTACGAGCAGTACTTC. Protein: CASSLIGRVQYEQYF.

The chain has TRBV20-1 and TRBJ2-3, with 7 bases lining up with TRBD2. The CDR3 totals 14 residues. Germline V gives CDR1 DFQATT, CDR2 SNEGSKA (reference sequence). Trimming cost V 6 bases and J 3 bases; bases outside gene matches: 9. The CDR3 nucleotides are TGCAGTGCAGGGAGGGTGGGAGAAACAGATACGCAGTATTTT. It encodes CSAGRVGETDTQYF.

This clonotype was counted only a few times. This chain links TRBV20-1 with TRBJ2-7; 11 nucleotides line up with TRBD2. The CDR3 totals 15 residues. Trimming at V came to 6 bases and at J to 0 bases, leaving 7 bases not matched to a gene. Looked up from germline, CDR1 is DFQATT and CDR2 is SNEGSKA (reference sequence). CDR3 in amino acids: CSAAGTSGSSYEQYF. In DNA, the CDR3 is TGCAGTGCCGCCGGGACTAGCGGTAGCTCCTACGAGCAGTACTTC.

The rearrangement links TRBV6-6 to TRBJ1-2; possible D gene TRBD1, 5 bases. From germline, CDR1 is MNHNY and CDR2 SVGAGI (reference sequence). V was pared by 7 bases and J by 1 base, with 13 bases between. This CDR3 comprises 14 residues. This chain's CDR3 is CASNGDGFNYGYTF. The CDR3 DNA follows: TGTGCCAGCAATGGGGACGGATTTAACTATGGCTACACCTTC.

This clonotype was observed a handful of times. The chain recombines TRBV7-2 with TRBJ2-7; 11 bases fit TRBD2. This CDR3 region has 18 residues. Germline lookup yields CDR1 SGHTA and CDR2 FQGNSA. V dropped 0 bases and J dropped 0; count of bases not matched to a gene: 7. In nucleotides, the CDR3 is TGTGCCAGCAGCTTAGCTCCAAGGGGACTAGCGGCCTCCTACGAGCAGTACTTC. Translating gives CASSLAPRGLAASYEQYF.

The chain combines TRBV7-2 with TRBJ2-7, with a possible D match to TRBD1 (5 bases). V was pared by 0 bases and J by 5 bases, with 11 bases between. This CDR3 comprises 14 residues. The germline CDR1 and CDR2 sequences are SGHTA and FQGNSA. The CDR3 coding sequence is TGTGCCAGCAGCTTAGCGGGGCTTGGCCACGAGCAGTACTTC. It specifies CASSLAGLGHEQYF. The entire variable domain, with the rest obtained from reference TRBV7-2 and TRBJ2-7, is as follows: GAGVSQSPSNKVTEKGKDVELRCDPISGHTALYWYRQSLGQGLEFLIYFQGNSAPDKSGLPSDRFSAERTGGSVSTLTIQRTQQEDSAVYLCASSLAGLGHEQYFGPGTRLTVT.

The chain combines TRBV2 with TRBJ1-2; D gene uncertain. Trimming took off 3 bases at V and 4 bases at J, with 9 bases between the two ends. In germline, CDR1 is SNHLY, CDR2 FYNNEI. This CDR3 is 13 amino acids long. CDR3 region: CASSDEGFYGYTF. In nucleotides, the CDR3 is TGTGCCAGCAGTGACGAGGGCTTCTATGGCTACACCTTC.

The chain couples TRBV28 to TRBJ2-1; D gene ambiguous. Germline V gives CDR1 MDHEN, CDR2 SYDVKM. CDR3 length: 14 amino acids. With 3 bases removed from V and 4 bases from J, the gap between germline ends came to 10 bases. For the CDR3, the DNA is TGTGCCAGCAGTTTCATGTTAGCTTACAATGAGCAGTTCTTC. Amino acid sequence: CASSFMLAYNEQFF.